This TCR beta chain was documented in a study of CXCR3-negative and CXCR3-positive naive CD8 T cells. Turning to this clonotype: The antigen is not known.

Germline lookup yields CDR1 SNHLY and CDR2 FYNNEI. CDR3 length: 14 residues. Study results and limitations: TCR interaction strength was inferred from TRB CDR3 physicochemistry, as CD5 matched across naive subsets. Against CXCR3-negative naive cells, CXCR3-positive naive cells showed more hydrophobic TRB CDR3s. Diversity was high in both naive subsets and much lower in memory cells.

It was by 5' RACE with UMI labels that the TRB cDNA libraries were prepared. TCRdb derives one entry per CDR3 protein from the 5' RACE reads, leaving out DNA. Here the sample table reports some 66,000 distinct CDR3 sequences. Naive CD8+ T lymphocytes were specified as CD45RO-CCR7+CD27+CD95-. V is TRBV2 and J is TRBJ2-1; with no DNA, the TCRdb D assignment of TRBD1 cannot be verified. The clonotype was recovered from a human donor in good health. Some clones in this sample may be carry-over from other donors' samples. Sequencing was carried out using naive CXCR3- CD8+ T cells from blood. Subset indicated: CD45RO-CCR7+CD27+CD95- naive CD8+ T cells lacking CXCR3 (TNR3-). CDR3 region: CASRIRGSHNEQFF.